This T cell receptor (beta chain) derives from a study of blood T cell repertoires in COVID-19. This CDR3 spans 14 amino acids. Germline V lookup: CDR1 SGHRS, CDR2 YFSETQ. Deletions cut 1 base from V and 4 bases from J, with 11 bases between. The assay was immunoSEQ multiplex PCR, and TCRdb's table has in-frame clones only and misses some. Here the sample spans 260,000 or so clones, around 88% being singletons. The chain combines TRBV5-1 with TRBJ1-2; tentatively, D is TRBD1 (5 bases). The clonotype originates from a man older than 75 with acute or convalescent COVID-19. Sequenced sample: peripheral blood. This chain's CDR3 is CASSLSGEGYGYTF. In nucleotides, the CDR3 is TGCGCCAGCAGCTTGTCGGGGGAAGGCTATGGCTACACCTTC.